The 24 T cell receptor beta chains below all came from one sample that was sequenced in a study of shared clonotypes between healthy human individuals. The protocol was immunoSEQ multiplex PCR, while the TCRdb copy is restricted to in-frame clones and leaves out a portion. The table includes some 740,000 clones, roughly 92% detected once. Naive CD8 cells lacked CD45RO, underwent positive selection for CCR7 and left out terminally differentiated effector memory CD45RA+ cells. Specimen: naive CD8+ T cells sorted from blood. Source of these receptors: a man aged 30-40 years in good health.

V gene TRBV19 combines with J gene TRBJ2-1; D may correspond to TRBD1 or TRBD2 (6 bases each). The V end lost 5 bases, the J end lost 0 bases, and 14 bases lay between the germline ends. The CDR3 loop spans 16 amino acids. CDR1 is LNHDA, CDR2 SQIVND, per germline (reference sequence). In DNA, the CDR3 is TGTGCCAGTAGTTGGGGGGCGTCCAGCTCCTACAATGAGCAGTTCTTC. Protein: CASSWGASSSYNEQFF.

The V and J genes are TRBV5-1 and TRBJ2-1; D uncertain. This CDR3 contains 13 residues. Germline CDR1 SGHRS, CDR2 YFSETQ. The germline V and J ends were trimmed by 3 bases and 5 bases, with 9 bases remaining between them. The DNA of the CDR3 is TGCGCCAGCAGCTGGTATGGAGACAATGAGCAGTTCTTC. Its protein is CASSWYGDNEQFF.

This clone was found a few times. The rearrangement uses TRBV5-4 and TRBJ2-7; D is unresolved. There are 13 residues in the CDR3. Between the trimmed V and J ends, which lost 4 bases and 1 base, there was a span of 9 bases. The V gene's germline CDR1 is SGHNT and CDR2 YYREEE (reference sequence). The CDR3 nucleotides are TGTGCCAGCAGCCCATCGCATTCCTACGAGCAGTACTTC. This codes for CASSPSHSYEQYF.

The chain employs TRBV5-3 and TRBJ1-2; D might be TRBD1 (5 bases). TRBV5-3 is designated an ORF whose function remains uncertain. Trimming shortened V by 0 bases and J by 0 bases, and 12 bases separated the two germline ends. The CDR3 spans 16 residues. In DNA form, the CDR3 reads TGTGCCAGAAGCTTGGACAGGCGGGGGGCTAACTATGGCTACACCTTC. Its translation is CARSLDRRGANYGYTF.

The gene calls are TRBV27 and TRBJ2-1; the match to TRBD2 covers 10 bases. Looked up from germline, CDR1 is MNHEY and CDR2 is SMNVEV (reference sequence). CDR3 length: 16 amino acids. V shed 5 bases, J shed 5 bases, and the junction held 9 bases outside the gene matches. CDR3 DNA: TGTGCCAGCAGTGGACTAGGACTAGCGGTTAACAATGAGCAGTTCTTC. Translating gives CASSGLGLAVNNEQFF.

V is TRBV4-1 and J is TRBJ2-1; 8 bases align to TRBD2. The CDR3 runs to 16 residues. The trim removed 0 bases at V and 7 bases at J, leaving 8 bases unmatched. In germline, CDR1 is MGHRA, CDR2 YSYEKL. CDR3 in amino acids: CASSQELAASVNEQFF. In nucleotides, the CDR3 is TGCGCCAGCAGCCAAGAACTAGCGGCTTCGGTGAATGAGCAGTTCTTC.

CDR3: CASSLGKQAETQYF. The DNA for the CDR3 is TGTGCCAGCAGCTTAGGTAAACAGGCGGAGACCCAGTACTTC. The V call is TRBV7-8, the J call TRBJ2-5; D perhaps matches TRBD1 (5 bases). The V end was cut by 1 base, the J end by 5 bases, with 11 bases between. The CDR3 loop spans 14 amino acids. Per germline, CDR1 SGHVS and CDR2 FQNEAQ.

The CDR3 DNA is TGTGCCAGTAGTCCCTCCCAGCGTTACGAGCAGTACTTC. Translation: CASSPSQRYEQYF. The V and J genes are TRBV19 and TRBJ2-7; D is ambiguous. V lost 5 bases and J lost 4, with 12 bases in between. Germline V gives CDR1 LNHDA, CDR2 SQIVND (reference sequence). This CDR3 is 13 amino acids long.

The V call is TRBV27, the J call TRBJ1-2; D possibly corresponds to TRBD1 (5 bases). Germline CDR1 reads MNHEY; CDR2 reads SMNVEV (reference sequence). The CDR3 covers 14 residues. Trimming stripped 2 bases from V and 0 bases from J, with 7 bases between. Here the CDR3 reads CASSLKGPNYGYTF. The CDR3 nucleotides are TGTGCCAGCAGTTTAAAGGGGCCTAACTATGGCTACACCTTC.

The chain recombines TRBV12-5 with TRBJ2-1; weak D call: TRBD1 (5 bases). V was clipped by 4 bases and J by 6 bases, with 10 bases between them. The CDR3 sequence is 13 residues long. In germline, CDR1 is LGHNT, CDR2 FRNRAP. The CDR3 nucleotides are TGTGCTAGTGGTTGGGAAGGGGCCAATGAGCAGTTCTTC. This translates into CASGWEGANEQFF. Using reference TRBV12-5 and TRBJ2-1 for the parts outside the CDR3, the full variable domain is DARVTQTPRHKVTEMGQEVTMRCQPILGHNTVFWYRQTMMQGLELLAYFRNRAPLDDSGMPKDRFSAEMPDATLATLKIQPSEPRDSAVYFCASGWEGANEQFFGPGTRLTVL.

This chain links TRBV4-3 with TRBJ1-3; D gene uncertain. CDR3 length: 16 residues. V was cut by 0 bases and J by 0 bases, with 9 bases left in between. CDR1 is LGHNA, CDR2 YSLEER, per germline. CDR3 sequence: CASSQDLGSSGNTIYF. For the CDR3, the DNA is TGCGCCAGCAGCCAAGATCTGGGGAGCTCTGGAAACACCATATATTTT.

The rearrangement links TRBV5-1 to TRBJ1-1; D is uncertain. Germline V gene sequence: CDR1 SGHRS, CDR2 YFSETQ. Trimming removed 0 bases at V and 6 bases at J, with 9 bases between. CDR3 length: 13 residues. CDR3 DNA: TGCGCCAGCAGCTTGGAGGACGTGGCTGAAGCTTTCTTT. This gives the protein CASSLEDVAEAFF.

The CDR3 spells CASSWGSEQYF. In DNA form, the CDR3 reads TGTGCCAGCAGTTGGGGTAGTGAGCAGTACTTC. The rearrangement links TRBV28 to TRBJ2-7; D is unclear. The CDR3 is made up of 11 amino acids. Germline CDR1 MDHEN, CDR2 SYDVKM. V lost 4 bases, J lost 7 bases, and 8 bases lay in between.

The chain joins TRBV10-3 to TRBJ1-2; 8 nucleotides align to TRBD1. This CDR3 is built from 14 residues. V was clipped by 2 bases and J by 7 bases; unmatched bases: 6. Germline CDR1 reads ENHRY; CDR2 reads SYGVKD. CDR3 residues: CAISEGRQGAGYTF. The DNA for the CDR3 is TGTGCCATCAGTGAGGGAAGGCAGGGGGCTGGCTACACCTTC.

This clone was observed a few times. The rearrangement uses TRBV28 and TRBJ1-5; perhaps TRBD1 as D (6 bases). Trimming took 8 bases from V and 5 from J, leaving 13 bases between them. This CDR3 contains 13 residues. Germline V gene data show CDR1 as MDHEN and CDR2 as SYDVKM. The CDR3 region is CASGRRGDQPQHF. The CDR3 DNA follows: TGTGCCAGCGGACGGAGGGGGGATCAGCCCCAGCATTTT.

V and J are TRBV7-7 and TRBJ2-1; D not certain. The V end was cut by 5 bases, the J end by 10 bases, with 12 bases between. This CDR3 is 12 amino acids long. Germline CDR1 SSHAT, CDR2 FNYEAQ (reference sequence). CDR3 coding DNA: TGTGCCAGCAGCCTAGGTGGTGAGGAGCAGTTCTTC. Protein: CASSLGGEEQFF.

The table lists this clone with a count of one. The J gene is TRBJ1-5, the V gene TRBV6-5, with D uncertain. V gave up 6 bases and J gave up 3 bases, with 9 bases separating them. Per the germline V gene, CDR1 is MNHEY and CDR2 is SVGAGI. The CDR3 has 13 residues. CDR3 amino acids: CASRNQVNQPQHF. In nucleotides, the CDR3 is TGTGCCAGCAGGAACCAGGTCAATCAGCCCCAGCATTTT.

This chain joins TRBV5-1 and TRBJ2-7, with D hard to call. Germline V gene lookup returns CDR1 SGHRS and CDR2 YFSETQ. This CDR3 is 11 amino acids long. Trimming pared 5 bases from V and 3 bases from J, leaving 6 bases between. The CDR3: CASRLYYEQYF. The CDR3 nucleotides are TGCGCCAGCAGACTATACTACGAGCAGTACTTC.

The rearrangement uses TRBV6-5 and TRBJ1-4; D is undetermined. The CDR3 runs 15 residues. V lost 4 bases, J lost 0 bases, and 9 bases lay in between. Germline CDR1 MNHEY, CDR2 SVGAGI. The CDR3 reads CASSSSSATNEKLFF. The CDR3 bases are TGTGCCAGCAGTTCCAGTAGTGCAACTAATGAAAAACTGTTTTTT.

The chain is built from TRBV5-4 and TRBJ2-1; 9 bases are shared with TRBD2. The CDR3 runs 18 residues. Germline V gene sequence: CDR1 SGHNT, CDR2 YYREEE (reference sequence). V was clipped by 3 bases and J by 8 bases; unmatched bases: 18. Here the CDR3 reads CASSSSLGTSRRRDEQFF. The CDR3 bases are TGTGCCAGCAGCTCATCCCTTGGGACTAGCCGGCGCCGGGATGAGCAGTTCTTC.

The chain couples TRBV7-9 to TRBJ2-2, with no clear D. There are 15 residues in the CDR3. Germline CDR1 reads SEHNR; CDR2 reads FQNEAQ (reference sequence). V was clipped by 5 bases and J by 3 bases, with 13 bases between them. CDR3 sequence: CASSGPGSDTGELFF. The CDR3 DNA sequence: TGTGCCAGCAGCGGCCCGGGCAGCGACACCGGGGAGCTGTTTTTT.

V is TRBV11-2 and J is TRBJ2-5; D is uncertain. V lost 4 bases to trimming and J lost 1 base, with 10 bases between them. Germline loops: CDR1 SGHAT, CDR2 FQNNGV. This CDR3 region has 14 residues. The DNA of the CDR3 is TGTGCCAGCAGCTCCTATGTGACCCAAGAGACCCAGTACTTC. Amino acid sequence: CASSSYVTQETQYF.

The chain combines TRBV18 with TRBJ1-1; D is unclear. V lost 3 bases and J 7 bases, leaving 9 bases between the germline ends. The CDR3 covers 12 residues. Per germline, CDR1 KGHSH and CDR2 LQKENI. The CDR3 DNA reads TGTGCCAGCTCACCCGGGGTAGTTGAAGCTTTCTTT. Translation gives CASSPGVVEAFF.

This clone occurred once. CDR3 region: CASSQSPGETQYF. For the CDR3, the DNA is TGCGCCAGCAGCCAATCACCCGGAGAGACCCAGTACTTC. The chain combines TRBV4-1 with TRBJ2-5; D unresolved. The germline gives CDR1 MGHRA, CDR2 YSYEKL. V was trimmed by 2 bases and J by 4 bases, leaving 8 bases between them. The length of the CDR3 is 13 residues.